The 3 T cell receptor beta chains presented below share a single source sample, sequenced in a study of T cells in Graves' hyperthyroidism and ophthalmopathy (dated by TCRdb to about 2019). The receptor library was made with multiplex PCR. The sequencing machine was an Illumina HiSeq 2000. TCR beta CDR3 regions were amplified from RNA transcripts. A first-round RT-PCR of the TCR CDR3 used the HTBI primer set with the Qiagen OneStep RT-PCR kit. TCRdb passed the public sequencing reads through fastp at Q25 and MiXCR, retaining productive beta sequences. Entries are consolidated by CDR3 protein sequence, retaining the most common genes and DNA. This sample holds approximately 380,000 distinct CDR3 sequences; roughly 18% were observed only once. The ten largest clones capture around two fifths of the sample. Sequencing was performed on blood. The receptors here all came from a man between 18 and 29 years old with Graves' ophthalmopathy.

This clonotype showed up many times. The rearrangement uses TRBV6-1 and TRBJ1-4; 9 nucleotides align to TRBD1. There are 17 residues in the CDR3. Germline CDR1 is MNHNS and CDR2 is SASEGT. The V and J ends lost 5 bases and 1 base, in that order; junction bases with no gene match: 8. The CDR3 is CASSSRQGVGTNEKLFF. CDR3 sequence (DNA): TGTGCCAGCAGTTCACGACAGGGGGTGGGAACTAATGAAAAACTGTTTTTT.

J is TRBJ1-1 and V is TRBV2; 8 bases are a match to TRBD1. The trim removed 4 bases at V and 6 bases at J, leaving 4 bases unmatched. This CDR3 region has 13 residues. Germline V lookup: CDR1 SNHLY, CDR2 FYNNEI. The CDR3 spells CASSGGQAAEAFF. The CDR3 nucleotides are TGTGCCAGCAGTGGGGGACAGGCCGCTGAAGCTTTCTTT.

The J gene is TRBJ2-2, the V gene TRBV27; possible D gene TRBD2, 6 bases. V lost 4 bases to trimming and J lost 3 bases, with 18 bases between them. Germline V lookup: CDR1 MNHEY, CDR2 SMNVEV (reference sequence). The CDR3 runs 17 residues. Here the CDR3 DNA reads TGTGCCAGCAGTTCGTGGGGCTGGGGGGAGGACACCGGGGAGCTGTTTTTT. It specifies CASSSWGWGEDTGELFF.